These T cell receptor beta chains were read from a single sample in a study of vaccination effects on CD4 cells after COVID-19. These receptors lack a known antigen. The data were produced by immunoSEQ multiplex PCR, yet TCRdb's version contains in-frame clones alone and is incomplete. This sample has about 60,000 clones, with roughly 78% found just once. Sequencing was performed on CD4+ T cells from PBMCs cultured with HCoV-OC43 spike peptides, taken after COVID-19 vaccination. These receptors came from a human donor who received a COVID-19 vaccine. The CDR3 runs from the conserved cysteine through the conserved F or W. D genes are given only for firm matches. Clone size appears in some rows only: once, few, many, or a class for an expanded clone.

length: 16
V: TRBV19
size: NA
J: TRBJ2-6
D: NA
DNA: TGTGCCAGTAGTATTCAGTCGTGGGACATGGCCAACGTCCTGACTTTC
CDR3: CASSIQSWDMANVLTF

length: 13
V: TRBV6-5
size: once
J: TRBJ1-1
D: TRBD1
DNA: TGTGCCAGCAGTAAACAGGGGAATACTGAAGCTTTCTTT
CDR3: CASSKQGNTEAFF

length: 15
V: TRBV5-1
size: medium-sized
J: TRBJ2-6
D: NA
DNA: TGCGCCAGCACTCAGGGCTCCTCTGGGGCCAACGTCCTGACTTTC
CDR3: CASTQGSSGANVLTF

length: 17
V: TRBV7-8
size: few
J: TRBJ2-2
D: TRBD2
DNA: TGTGCCAGCAGCCAGACTAGCGGGGGGCATGGCACCGGGGAGCTGTTTTTT
CDR3: CASSQTSGGHGTGELFF

length: 15
V: TRBV7-8
size: NA
J: TRBJ2-5
D: NA
DNA: TGTGCCAGCAGCTTAAGCGAGGGGACCAGAGAGACCCAGTACTTC
CDR3: CASSLSEGTRETQYF

length: 14
V: TRBV15
size: NA
J: TRBJ1-1
D: TRBD1
DNA: TGTGCCACCAGCGCCGAACAGGGGGCAGCTGAAGCTTTCTTT
CDR3: CATSAEQGAAEAFF

length: 14
V: TRBV1
size: NA
J: TRBJ2-4
D: NA
DNA: TGCACCAGCAGCCAAAGGTTAGCCAAAAACATTCAGTACTTC
CDR3: CTSSQRLAKNIQYF

length: 16
V: TRBV28
size: NA
J: TRBJ1-5
D: NA
DNA: TGTGCCAGCAGTCCGTCCCTCGGACAGAGGGTACAGCCCCAGCATTTT
CDR3: CASSPSLGQRVQPQHF

length: 16
V: TRBV30
size: once
J: TRBJ2-2
D: NA
DNA: TGTGCCTGGAGCGGCCTTCGCGGACAGAACACCGGGGAGCTGTTTTTT
CDR3: CAWSGLRGQNTGELFF

length: 17
V: TRBV12-5
size: NA
J: TRBJ2-5
D: NA
DNA: TGTGCTAGTGGTTTGGTACTCCCCGGACAGACAAAAGAGACCCAGTACTTC
CDR3: CASGLVLPGQTKETQYF

length: 15
V: TRBV2
size: NA
J: TRBJ1-5
D: NA
DNA: TGTGCCAGCAGTGACTCTGCGGGGGGGGTTCAGCCCCAGCATTTT
CDR3: CASSDSAGGVQPQHF